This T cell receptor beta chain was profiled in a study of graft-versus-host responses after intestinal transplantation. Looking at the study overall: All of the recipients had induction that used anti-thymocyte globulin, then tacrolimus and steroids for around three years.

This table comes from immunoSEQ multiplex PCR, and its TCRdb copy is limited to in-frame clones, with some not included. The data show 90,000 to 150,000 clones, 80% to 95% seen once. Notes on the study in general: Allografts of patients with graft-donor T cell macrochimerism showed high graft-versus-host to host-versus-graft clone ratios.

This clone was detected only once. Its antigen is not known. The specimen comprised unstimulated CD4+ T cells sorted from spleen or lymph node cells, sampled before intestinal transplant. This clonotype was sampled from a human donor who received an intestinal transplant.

Here the CDR3 DNA reads TGTGCCAGCAGAATTGGCGGGAGGGCCAGTTCTGGGGCCAACGTCCTGACTTTC. Its translation is CASRIGGRASSGANVLTF. The chain is built from TRBV2 and TRBJ2-6, with 9 nucleotides matching TRBD2. The V and J ends lost 6 bases and 1 base, in that order; junction bases with no gene match: 10. CDR1 is SNHLY and CDR2 is FYNNEI in the germline V gene. The CDR3 is 18 residues long.